Listed below are T cell receptor beta chains from one sample, sequenced in a study of OX40 agonist ivuxolimab in advanced cancers. TCRdb keeps only in-frame clones here, not all; method: immunoSEQ multiplex PCR. The sample records under 80,000 clones, over 75% being singletons. The specimen comprised CD4+ or CD8+ T cells sorted from blood, sampled in a trial of the OX40 agonist ivuxolimab. These receptors were taken from an adult with an advanced solid tumor such as melanoma, head and neck, liver or kidney cancer. CDR3s include the opening cysteine and the closing phenylalanine or tryptophan. The D gene is left open where the match is weak. Clone size is stated in some rows and not others, as once, few, many or a class when expanded.

CDR3 protein: CATSRDLDQDGYTF
CDR3 DNA: TGTGCCACCAGCAGAGATCTGGACCAGGATGGCTACACCTTC
D gene: .
clone size: .
V gene: TRBV15
J gene: TRBJ1-2

CDR3 protein: CASSSRTSGTTYEQYF
CDR3 DNA: TGTGCCAGCAGCTCAAGGACTAGCGGAACTACCTACGAGCAGTACTTC
D gene: TRBD2
clone size: .
V gene: TRBV11-1
J gene: TRBJ2-7

CDR3 protein: CASSPAGQLSQFF
CDR3 DNA: TGTGCCAGCAGCCCGGCCGGACAGCTCTCGCAGTTCTTC
D gene: .
clone size: .
V gene: TRBV5-5
J gene: TRBJ2-1

CDR3 protein: CASSPRNRVGYNEQFF
CDR3 DNA: TGTGCCAGCAGCCCTAGAAACAGGGTAGGATACAATGAGCAGTTCTTC
D gene: .
clone size: .
V gene: TRBV7-9
J gene: TRBJ2-1

CDR3 protein: CASSQNRDAPYEQYF
CDR3 DNA: TGCGCCAGCAGCCAAAACCGGGACGCACCCTACGAGCAGTACTTC
D gene: .
clone size: .
V gene: TRBV4-1
J gene: TRBJ2-7

CDR3 protein: CASSQTGQARISEQFF
CDR3 DNA: TGCGCCAGCAGCCAGACAGGCCAAGCGCGAATTAGTGAGCAGTTCTTC
D gene: .
clone size: .
V gene: TRBV5-1
J gene: TRBJ2-1

CDR3 protein: CASKERPGKETQYF
CDR3 DNA: TGTGCCAGTAAAGAGAGGCCGGGGAAAGAGACCCAGTACTTC
D gene: .
clone size: .
V gene: TRBV19
J gene: TRBJ2-5

CDR3 protein: CASSTQNTEAFF
CDR3 DNA: TGTGCCAGTAGTACTCAGAACACTGAAGCTTTCTTT
D gene: .
clone size: once
V gene: TRBV19
J gene: TRBJ1-1

CDR3 protein: CASSQASGDTDTQYF
CDR3 DNA: TGCGCCAGCAGCCAAGCGAGCGGGGATACAGATACGCAGTATTTT
D gene: TRBD2
clone size: .
V gene: TRBV4-3
J gene: TRBJ2-3

CDR3 protein: CASSAPGLAGTDTQYF
CDR3 DNA: TGTGCCAGCAGCGCACCGGGACTAGCGGGAACAGATACGCAGTATTTT
D gene: TRBD2
clone size: .
V gene: TRBV7-9
J gene: TRBJ2-3

CDR3 protein: CASSSRLVHEQYF
CDR3 DNA: TGTGCCAGCAGCTCTCGTTTGGTCCACGAGCAGTACTTC
D gene: .
clone size: .
V gene: TRBV13
J gene: TRBJ2-7

CDR3 protein: CASSSGRFNEQYF
CDR3 DNA: TGTGCCAGCAGTAGCGGGAGATTTAACGAGCAGTACTTC
D gene: TRBD2
clone size: .
V gene: TRBV27
J gene: TRBJ2-7

CDR3 protein: CASSIGTSGVKNEQFF
CDR3 DNA: TGCGCCAGCAGCATAGGGACTAGCGGGGTCAAGAATGAGCAGTTCTTC
D gene: TRBD2
clone size: .
V gene: TRBV5-1
J gene: TRBJ2-1

CDR3 protein: CASSIGLQLGATYTEAFF
CDR3 DNA: TGTGCCAGTAGTATAGGATTACAGTTGGGAGCAACCTACACTGAAGCTTTCTTT
D gene: .
clone size: .
V gene: TRBV19
J gene: TRBJ1-1

CDR3 protein: CASSVGTANTEAFF
CDR3 DNA: TGTGCCAGCAGCGTCGGCACGGCGAACACTGAAGCTTTCTTT
D gene: .
clone size: .
V gene: TRBV9
J gene: TRBJ1-1

CDR3 protein: CASSFPGRNTEAFF
CDR3 DNA: TGTGCCAGCAGTTTCCCTGGCCGGAACACTGAAGCTTTCTTT
D gene: .
clone size: once
V gene: TRBV27
J gene: TRBJ1-1

CDR3 protein: CASSESENSNQPQHF
CDR3 DNA: TGTGCCAGCAGTGAAAGCGAAAATAGCAATCAGCCCCAGCATTTT
D gene: .
clone size: few
V gene: TRBV25-1
J gene: TRBJ1-5

CDR3 protein: CASSVASGSYEQYF
CDR3 DNA: TGTGCCAGCAGCGTAGCGAGCGGGAGCTACGAGCAGTACTTC
D gene: TRBD2
clone size: .
V gene: TRBV9
J gene: TRBJ2-7

CDR3 protein: CASSQDRAGGSQPQHF
CDR3 DNA: TGCGCCAGCAGCCAAGATAGGGCAGGGGGTAGCCAGCCCCAGCATTTT
D gene: TRBD1
clone size: .
V gene: TRBV4-3
J gene: TRBJ1-5

CDR3 protein: CASSMGSTYEQYF
CDR3 DNA: TGTGCCAGTAGTATGGGCAGTACCTACGAGCAGTACTTC
D gene: .
clone size: .
V gene: TRBV19
J gene: TRBJ2-7